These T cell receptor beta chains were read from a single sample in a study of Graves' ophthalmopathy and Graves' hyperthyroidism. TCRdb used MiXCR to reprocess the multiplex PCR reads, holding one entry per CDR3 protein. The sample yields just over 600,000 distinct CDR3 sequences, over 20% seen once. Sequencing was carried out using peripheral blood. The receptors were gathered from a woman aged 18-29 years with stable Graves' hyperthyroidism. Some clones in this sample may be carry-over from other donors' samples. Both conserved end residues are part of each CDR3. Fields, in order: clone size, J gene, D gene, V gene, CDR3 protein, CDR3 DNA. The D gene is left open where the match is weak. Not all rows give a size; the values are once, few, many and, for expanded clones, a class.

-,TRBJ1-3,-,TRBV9,CASSVGGYSGNTIYF,TGTGCCAGCAGCGTAGGAGGGTACTCTGGAAACACCATATATTTT
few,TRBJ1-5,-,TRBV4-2,CASSQDRGVGQPQHF,TGTGCCAGCAGCCAAGATCGAGGGGTCGGTCAGCCCCAGCATTTT
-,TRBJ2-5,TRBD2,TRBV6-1,CASSLAGGLGETQYF,TGTGCCAGCAGTCTAGCGGGAGGGTTGGGGGAGACCCAGTACTTC
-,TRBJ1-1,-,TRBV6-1,CASSPGFSEAFF,TGTGCCAGCAGTCCGGGGTTCTCTGAAGCTTTCTTT
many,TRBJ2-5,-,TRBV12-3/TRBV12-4,CASSTRDGEGETQYF,TGTGCCAGCAGTACTAGGGACGGAGAAGGAGAGACCCAGTACTTC
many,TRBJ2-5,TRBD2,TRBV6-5,CASSSPTSGSGETQYF,TGTGCCAGCAGTTCCCCGACTAGCGGGAGCGGAGAGACCCAGTACTTC
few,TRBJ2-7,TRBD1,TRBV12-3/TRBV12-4,CASSVTGGSSYEQYF,TGTGCCAGCAGCGTCACAGGGGGCTCAAGCTACGAGCAGTACTTC
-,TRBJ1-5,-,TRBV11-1,CASSQGRGTDSNQPQHF,TGTGCCAGCAGCCAAGGGAGGGGAACTGATAGCAATCAGCCCCAGCATTTT
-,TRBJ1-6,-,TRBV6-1,CASILRGSSYNSPLHF,TGTGCCAGCATTCTACGGGGGAGCTCCTATAATTCACCCCTCCACTTT
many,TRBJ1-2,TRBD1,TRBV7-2,CASRPGDRVPYGYTF,TGTGCCAGCAGACCCGGGGACAGGGTACCCTATGGCTACACCTTC
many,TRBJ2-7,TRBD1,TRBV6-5,CASSPGGAGEQYF,TGTGCCAGCAGCCCAGGGGGCGCGGGAGAGCAGTACTTC
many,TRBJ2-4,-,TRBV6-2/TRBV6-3,CASSFHRDTLNIQYF,TGTGCCAGCAGTTTCCACCGGGACACCTTAAACATTCAGTACTTC
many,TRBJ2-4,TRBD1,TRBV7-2,CASSPGDRLFIKYF,TGTGCCAGCAGCCCAGGGGACAGGCTGTTCATTAAGTACTTC
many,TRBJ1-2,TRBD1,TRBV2,CASSGGQGDYGYTF,TGTGCCAGCAGTGGGGGACAGGGGGACTATGGCTACACCTTC
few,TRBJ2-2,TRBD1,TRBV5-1,CASKKRVGTGLSGELFF,TGCGCCAGCAAAAAACGAGTCGGGACAGGGTTGTCCGGGGAGCTGTTTTTT
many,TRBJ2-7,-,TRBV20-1,CSARDPGAGQYF,TGCAGTGCTAGAGACCCCGGGGCCGGGCAGTACTTC
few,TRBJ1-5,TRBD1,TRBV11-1,CASSGTGPAVNQPQHF,TGTGCCAGCAGCGGGACAGGGCCGGCGGTTAATCAGCCCCAGCATTTT
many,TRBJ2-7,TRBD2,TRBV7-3,CAGSLTSGSSYEQYF,TGTGCCGGCAGCTTGACTAGCGGGAGCTCCTACGAGCAGTACTTC
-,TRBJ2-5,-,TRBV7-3,CASSAAGVKETQYF,TGTGCCAGCTCTGCGGCAGGGGTGAAAGAGACCCAGTACTTC
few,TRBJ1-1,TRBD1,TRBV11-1,CASSMRLAGGASWNTEAFF,TGTGCCAGCAGCATGAGGCTCGCAGGGGGCGCCTCGTGGAACACTGAAGCTTTCTTT
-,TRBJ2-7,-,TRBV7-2,CANSPGGSSYEQYF,TGTGCCAACAGCCCAGGTGGTAGCTCCTACGAGCAGTACTTC
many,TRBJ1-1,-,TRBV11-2,CANSLLRRRNTKAFF,TGTGCCAACAGCTTATTGCGCAGGCGGAACACTAAAGCTTTCTTT
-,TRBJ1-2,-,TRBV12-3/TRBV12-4,CASSGSVRYGYTF,TGTGCCAGCTCTGGATCAGTGCGGTATGGCTACACCTTC
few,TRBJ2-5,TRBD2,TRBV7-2,CASSLDPGGQETQYF,TGTGCCAGCAGCTTAGACCCGGGGGGGCAAGAGACCCAGTACTTC
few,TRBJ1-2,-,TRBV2,CANSRLTANYGYTF,TGTGCCAACTCCCGATTGACAGCTAACTATGGCTACACCTTC
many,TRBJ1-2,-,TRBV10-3,CAISAGSSYGYTF,TGTGCCATCTCAGCGGGTAGCAGCTATGGCTACACCTTC
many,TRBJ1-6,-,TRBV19,CASSIAVAYNSPLHF,TGTGCCAGTAGTATAGCAGTCGCCTATAATTCACCCCTCCACTTT
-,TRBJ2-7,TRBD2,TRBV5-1,CASQSGTGSYEQYF,TGCGCCAGCCAAAGCGGGACCGGCTCCTACGAGCAGTACTTC
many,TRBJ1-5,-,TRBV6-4,CASSDLTLLGGASNQPQHF,TGTGCCAGCAGTGACTTGACCCTTTTGGGAGGGGCGAGCAATCAGCCCCAGCATTTT
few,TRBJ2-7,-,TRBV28,CASRSPWAAEQYF,TGTGCCAGCAGGAGCCCCTGGGCGGCTGAGCAGTACTTC
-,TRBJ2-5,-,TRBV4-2,CASSQDRGSSRGQYF,TGTGCCAGCAGCCAAGATCGGGGATCTTCGAGGGGCCAGTACTTC
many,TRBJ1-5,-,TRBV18,CASSTENSNQPQHF,TGTGCCAGCTCGACAGAGAATAGCAATCAGCCCCAGCATTTT
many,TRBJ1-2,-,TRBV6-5,CASSRDRTYGYTF,TGTGCCAGCAGTCGAGACAGGACCTATGGCTACACCTTC
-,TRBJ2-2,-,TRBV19,CASSGALLGTGELFF,TGTGCCAGTAGTGGCGCCCTCCTTGGGACCGGGGAGCTGTTTTTT
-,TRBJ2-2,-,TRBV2,CATAMRDTGELFF,TGTGCCACCGCAATGCGGGACACCGGGGAGCTGTTTTTT
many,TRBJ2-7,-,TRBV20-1,CSARQGTFYEQYF,TGCAGTGCTAGACAGGGAACCTTCTACGAGCAGTACTTC
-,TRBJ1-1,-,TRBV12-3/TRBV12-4,CASSLSGKTEAFF,TGTGCCAGCAGTTTATCTGGGAAGACTGAAGCTTTCTTT
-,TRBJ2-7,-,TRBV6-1,CASRGTLSYEQYF,TGTGCCAGCAGGGGGACACTCTCCTACGAGCAGTACTTC
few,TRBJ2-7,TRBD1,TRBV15,CATSVGQGDYEQYF,TGTGCCACCAGCGTCGGACAGGGGGACTACGAGCAGTACTTC
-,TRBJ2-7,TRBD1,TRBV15,CATSRGGDRWEQYF,TGTGCCACCAGCAGAGGAGGGGACAGATGGGAGCAGTACTTC
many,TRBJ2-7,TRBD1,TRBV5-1,CASSSRDRGHFEQYF,TGCGCCAGCAGCTCTCGGGACAGGGGGCATTTCGAGCAGTACTTC
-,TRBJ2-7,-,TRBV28,CASSLLAVTYEQYF,TGTGCCAGCAGTTTGCTCGCGGTTACCTACGAGCAGTACTTC
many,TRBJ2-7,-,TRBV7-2,CASSLGAEASYEQYF,TGTGCCAGCAGCTTAGGAGCGGAAGCCTCCTACGAGCAGTACTTC
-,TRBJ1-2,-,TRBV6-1,CASSPLSANYGYTF,TGTGCCAGCAGCCCCCTGTCCGCTAACTATGGCTACACCTTC
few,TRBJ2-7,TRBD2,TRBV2,CASSEMGLAAGYEQYF,TGTGCCAGCAGTGAAATGGGACTAGCGGCGGGGTACGAGCAGTACTTC
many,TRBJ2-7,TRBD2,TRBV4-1,CASSQGASGSYEQYF,TGCGCCAGCAGCCAAGGGGCTAGCGGGAGTTACGAGCAGTACTTC
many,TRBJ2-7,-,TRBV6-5,CASSYPARHEQYF,TGTGCCAGCAGTTACCCTGCTAGGCACGAGCAGTACTTC
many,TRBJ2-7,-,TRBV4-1,CASSQEVGEQYF,TGCGCCAGCAGCCAAGAGGTAGGGGAGCAGTACTTC
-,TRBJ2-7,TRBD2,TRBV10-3,CAISESRAGGGYEQYF,TGTGCCATCAGTGAGTCGCGGGCGGGGGGAGGCTACGAGCAGTACTTC
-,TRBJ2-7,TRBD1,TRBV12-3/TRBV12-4,CATSDSPQGQGRYEQYF,TGTGCCACCAGTGATTCTCCCCAGGGACAGGGGCGCTACGAGCAGTACTTC
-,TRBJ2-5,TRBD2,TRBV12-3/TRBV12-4,CASSLMGLAVPGRETQYF,TGTGCCAGCAGTCTCATGGGACTAGCGGTCCCAGGGAGAGAGACCCAGTACTTC
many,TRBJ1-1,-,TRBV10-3,CAISEGGGGEAFF,TGTGCCATCAGTGAGGGTGGAGGGGGTGAAGCTTTCTTT
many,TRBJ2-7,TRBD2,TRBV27,CASSLSAGDEQYF,TGTGCCAGCAGTTTATCTGCGGGAGACGAGCAGTACTTC
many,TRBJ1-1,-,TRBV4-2,CASSHTANTEAFF,TGTGCCAGCAGCCACACGGCTAACACTGAAGCTTTCTTT
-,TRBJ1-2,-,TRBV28,CASSSLPGPLLDGYTF,TGTGCCAGCAGTTCCTTACCGGGACCCTTGTTGGATGGCTACACCTTC
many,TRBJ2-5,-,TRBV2,CASSGEEAMMYF,TGTGCCAGCAGTGGTGAGGAAGCGATGATGTACTTC